The 32 T cell receptor beta chains given below trace back to one sample, sequenced in a study of regulatory T cells in long-lasting Graves disease (dated by TCRdb to the early 2020s). The time point label, read with the paper, signifies: newly diagnosed GD, antithyroid drugs for less than 3 months. For both TCR sequencing and RNA sequencing, RNA was extracted from PBMCs using TRIzol. Libraries were constructed by multiplex PCR. TCRdb names Illumina HiSeq 4000 as the instrument used. To build TCR beta libraries, CDR3 regions were amplified by Arm-PCR using iRepertoire HTBI primers. TCRdb reanalyzed the raw reads on its own, using fastp at Q25 for trimming and MiXCR for clone calling, and kept in-frame beta chains. CDR3 protein duplicates are merged, each entry listing the most common genes and DNA. The table for this sample lists about 360,000 distinct CDR3 sequences; 15% to 20% of them were counted only once. About 19% of the sample is held by the ten biggest clonotypes.

The same sample was also used in a study of T cells in Graves' hyperthyroidism and ophthalmopathy.

The specimen was peripheral blood mononuclear cells (PBMCs), collected at new diagnosis, from a patient treated with antithyroid drugs. The receptors come from a woman aged 18-29 years with Graves disease. Donor details come from another sample of the same person, matched by shared clones.

This clonotype was picked up many times. The genes are TRBV7-8 and TRBJ2-5; tentatively, D is TRBD1 or TRBD2 (5 bases each). CDR1 and CDR2 (germline): SGHVS, FQNEAQ. The CDR3 is 14 residues long. Trimming took 4 bases from V and 2 from J, leaving 11 bases between them. DNA for the CDR3: TGTGCCAGCAGCTATGGGTGGGGGCAAGAGACCCAGTACTTC. Amino acids: CASSYGWGQETQYF.

The sample holds a few counts of this clonotype. The rearrangement links TRBV7-2 to TRBJ2-2, with 8 nucleotides matching TRBD1. The V and J ends lost 2 bases and 0 bases, in that order; junction bases with no gene match: 2. Looked up from germline, CDR1 is SGHTA and CDR2 is FQGNSA. The CDR3 sequence is 16 residues long. DNA of the CDR3: TGTGCCAGCAGCTTACAGGGGGCTACGAACACCGGGGAGCTGTTTTTT. Translation: CASSLQGATNTGELFF.

For this clonotype: One junction end disagrees with the germline gene, perhaps due to a read error. The V gene is TRBV10-3, the J gene TRBJ1-1; a weak D match, TRBD1 (5 bases). This CDR3 region has 17 residues. Per the germline V gene, CDR1 is ENHRY and CDR2 is SYGVKD. The CDR3 DNA sequence: TGTGCCATCGGTGAGATTCCCCCAGGGTCGGTGAACACTGAAGCTTTCTTT. Its translation: CAIGEIPPGSVNTEAFF.

The rearrangement links TRBV5-5 to TRBJ1-5; a possible D gene is TRBD1 (5 bases). This CDR3 comprises 14 residues. Trimming shortened V by 0 bases and J by 5 bases, and 9 bases separated the two germline ends. CDR1 and CDR2 (germline): SGHKS, YYEKEE (reference sequence). CDR3 sequence reads: CASSLAREHQPQHF. For the CDR3, the DNA is TGTGCCAGCAGCTTGGCCAGGGAGCATCAGCCCCAGCATTTT. Full variable domain (rest looked up from reference TRBV5-5 and TRBJ1-5): DAGVTQSPTHLIKTRGQQVTLRCSPISGHKSVSWYQQVLGQGPQFIFQYYEKEERGRGNFPDRFSARQFPNYSSELNVNALLLGDSALYLCASSLAREHQPQHFGDGTRLSIL.

This clonotype was counted a single time. The gene calls are TRBV10-3 and TRBJ2-1; D ambiguous. V was trimmed by 6 bases and J by 10 bases, leaving 10 bases between them. In germline, CDR1 is ENHRY, CDR2 SYGVKD. The CDR3 spans 11 residues. The CDR3 coding sequence is TGTGCCATCAGCTTGGACCAGGAGCAGTTCTTC. It encodes CAISLDQEQFF.

In this sample, this clonotype turned up a few times. The chain combines TRBV19 with TRBJ1-1, with TRBD1 identical over 8 bases. Per the germline V gene, CDR1 is LNHDA and CDR2 is SQIVND (reference sequence). The CDR3 has 16 amino acids. V was pared by 1 base and J by 8 bases, with 12 bases of the junction left unmatched. The DNA for the CDR3 is TGTGCCAGTAGTATAGGGGGACAGGAGGTCCGGAGCGAAGCTTTCTTT. Protein product: CASSIGGQEVRSEAFF.

This clonotype turned up a few times. A much larger clone lies one base from this, so it may be a read error. The chain couples TRBV12-3 or TRBV12-4 to TRBJ1-2; TRBD1 matches 10 bases. The CDR3 length is 13 residues. CDR3 DNA: TGTGCCAGCAGTCTCGACAGGGGGCTCGGCTGCACCTTC. Encoded protein: CASSLDRGLGCTF.

This clonotype occurred a few times. V is TRBV15 and J is TRBJ1-2, with 9 bases aligning to TRBD1. Unmatched junction bases numbered 11, after V lost 3 bases and J lost 0 bases. Germline V gives CDR1 LNHNV, CDR2 YYDKDF (reference sequence). This CDR3 region has 18 residues. CDR3 sequence reads: CATSSPGQGFLANYGYTF. CDR3 nucleotides: TGTGCCACCAGCAGTCCGGGACAGGGTTTCTTAGCTAACTATGGCTACACCTTC.

V and J are TRBV20-1 and TRBJ2-3; 9 bases align to TRBD2. In germline, CDR1 is DFQATT, CDR2 SNEGSKA (reference sequence). CDR3 length: 16 amino acids. Written as DNA, the CDR3 is TGCAGCGTCGCTGGTGGGCGGGGGGGGTCTACAGATACGCAGTATTTT. Its protein is CSVAGGRGGSTDTQYF.

This clonotype was seen at least ten times. The rearrangement links TRBV20-1 to TRBJ1-1; the D gene is possibly TRBD1 (6 bases). CDR3 length equals 16 residues. Trimming removed 1 base at V and 0 bases at J, with 15 bases between. The germline V gene has CDR1 DFQATT and CDR2 SNEGSKA (reference sequence). The CDR3 sequence is CSARGVYRAMNTEAFF. The CDR3 DNA reads TGCAGTGCTAGAGGGGTCTACAGGGCAATGAACACTGAAGCTTTCTTT.

The J gene is TRBJ1-2, the V gene TRBV10-1; 11 nucleotides align to TRBD1. The CDR3 covers 15 residues. The V and J ends lost 3 bases and 4 bases, in that order; junction bases with no gene match: 4. Germline CDR1 reads WNHNN; CDR2 reads SYGVQD (reference sequence). CDR3 in amino acids: CASSDGTGGGYGYTF. The CDR3 DNA reads TGCGCCAGCAGTGATGGGACAGGGGGTGGCTATGGCTACACCTTC.

This chain joins TRBV2 and TRBJ1-2, with TRBD1 matching over 8 bases. The germline CDR1 and CDR2 sequences are SNHLY and FYNNEI. Trimming at V came to 5 bases and at J to 4 bases, leaving 12 bases not matched to a gene. The CDR3 is made up of 16 amino acids. The CDR3: CASSLSGTGIPYGYTF. In nucleotides, the CDR3 is TGTGCCAGCAGTTTGTCCGGGACAGGAATTCCCTATGGCTACACCTTC.

The table lists this clonotype with many counts. The V and J genes are TRBV6-1 and TRBJ2-7; D is unclear. The CDR3 has 16 amino acids. V lost 2 bases, J lost 4 bases, and 18 bases lay in between. CDR1 is MNHNS and CDR2 is SASEGT in the germline V gene. The CDR3 loop is CASSEIFGSTAYEQYF. For the CDR3, the DNA is TGTGCCAGCAGTGAAATTTTCGGGTCTACGGCTTACGAGCAGTACTTC.

This clonotype appeared many times. The V and J genes are TRBV20-1 and TRBJ1-2; TRBD1 might be the D (6 bases). The CDR3 has 12 residues. Trimming shortened V by 1 base and J by 5 bases, and 8 bases separated the two germline ends. CDR1 is DFQATT, CDR2 SNEGSKA, per germline (reference sequence). CDR3 sequence (DNA): TGCAGTGCTAGAGTACAGGGATATGGCTACACCTTC. Translation gives CSARVQGYGYTF.

As for this clonotype: One base away lies a much larger clone, so this may be a sequencing read error. The J gene is TRBJ2-3, the V gene TRBV10-1; 13 nucleotides agree with TRBD2. Germline CDR1 and CDR2: WNHNN and SYGVQD (reference sequence). Germline trimming cut 5 bases from V and 6 bases from J; bases unmatched to any gene: 8. The length of the CDR3 is 16 residues. The CDR3 region is CASSPRTSGRGDTQYF. The CDR3 DNA follows: TGCGCCAGCAGTCCTCGGACTAGCGGGAGAGGGGATACGCAGTATTTT.

This sequence joins TRBV7-2 and TRBJ1-3; D may be TRBD1 (5 bases). The CDR3 has 16 amino acids. Germline CDR1 and CDR2: SGHTA and FQGNSA. V lost 4 bases to trimming and J lost 0 bases, with 13 bases between them. The CDR3 sequence: CASSYTGTISGNTIYF. The CDR3 nucleotides are TGTGCCAGCAGCTATACCGGGACCATCTCTGGAAACACCATATATTTT.

This clonotype was observed many times. The V gene is TRBV5-6, the J gene TRBJ2-3; 7 bases fit TRBD1. The CDR3 sequence is 16 residues long. Germline loops: CDR1 SGHDT, CDR2 YYEEEE. Unmatched junction bases numbered 13, after V lost 9 bases and J lost 0 bases. The CDR3 is CATIRGTAPSTDTQYF. The CDR3 DNA is TGTGCCACCATCCGAGGGACAGCGCCTAGCACAGATACGCAGTATTTT.

The chain recombines TRBV20-1 with TRBJ1-5, with TRBD1 as a possible D gene (5 bases). Germline loops: CDR1 DFQATT, CDR2 SNEGSKA (reference sequence). V gave up 1 base and J gave up 2 bases, with 9 bases separating them. The CDR3 is made up of 14 amino acids. CDR3 residues: CSARGGFGNQPQHF. CDR3 nucleotide sequence: TGCAGTGCTAGAGGGGGGTTTGGCAATCAGCCCCAGCATTTT.

This clonotype was seen ten or more times. The gene calls are TRBV11-2 and TRBJ1-5; 7 nucleotides line up with TRBD1. This CDR3 has 17 amino acids. With 5 bases clipped from V and 5 bases from J, the junction kept 15 bases outside the gene matches. Germline V gene sequence: CDR1 SGHAT, CDR2 FQNNGV. CDR3 amino acids: CASSPGATGFPHQPQHF. CDR3 nucleotides: TGTGCCAGCAGCCCTGGGGCGACAGGGTTCCCACATCAGCCCCAGCATTTT.

The CDR3 spells CASSRGLAGLSYEQYF. The CDR3 bases are TGTGCCAGCAGCAGGGGCTTAGCGGGGCTCTCCTACGAGCAGTACTTC. The chain links TRBV7-6 to TRBJ2-7; 8 bases align to TRBD2. Unmatched junction bases numbered 9, after V lost 5 bases and J lost 0 bases. The CDR3 covers 16 residues. Per the germline V gene, CDR1 is SGHVS and CDR2 is FNYEAQ.

This clonotype was seen ten or more times. The chain links TRBV6-5 to TRBJ2-3; 10 bases are a match to TRBD1. The V gene's germline CDR1 is MNHEY and CDR2 SVGAGI. The length of the CDR3 is 15 residues. The V and J ends lost 1 base and 4 bases, in that order; junction bases with no gene match: 2. The DNA for the CDR3 is TGTGCCAGCAGTTACTATGGGACAGGGGCAGATACGCAGTATTTT. Its protein product is CASSYYGTGADTQYF.

This clonotype occurred a few times. The gene calls are TRBV7-2 and TRBJ2-7; possibly TRBD1 or TRBD2 for D (5 bases each). The V and J ends lost 5 bases and 0 bases respectively, with 14 bases between them. The CDR3 is 15 residues long. Germline-derived CDR1 and CDR2 are SGHTA and FQGNSA. This chain's CDR3 is CASSAGTGSSYEQYF. In DNA form, the CDR3 reads TGTGCCAGCAGCGCCGGGACGGGGAGCTCCTACGAGCAGTACTTC.

V and J are TRBV5-6 and TRBJ2-6; TRBD1 might be the D (6 bases). Trimming took 2 bases from V and 0 from J, leaving 12 bases between them. CDR3 size: 17 residues. Germline V gives CDR1 SGHDT, CDR2 YYEEEE. The CDR3 bases are TGTGCCAGCAGCTTCGGGACATTAAGCTCTGGGGCCAACGTCCTGACTTTC. Translation: CASSFGTLSSGANVLTF.

This clonotype was observed a handful of times. CDR3 bases: TGTGCCAGCAGCTCCGGGGGGATCACAGATACGCAGTATTTT. This gives the protein CASSSGGITDTQYF. The chain has TRBV28 and TRBJ2-3; 7 bases match TRBD2. Germline CDR1 reads MDHEN; CDR2 reads SYDVKM. CDR3 length: 14 amino acids. The junction had 5 bases not matched to a gene; V was cut back by 6 bases and J by 2 bases.

This clonotype has just a few counts. This chain links TRBV6-2 or TRBV6-3 with TRBJ2-2; TRBD1 aligns across 11 bases. There are 17 residues in the CDR3. V lost 6 bases to trimming and J lost 3 bases; unmatched junction nucleotides: 9. In germline, CDR1 is MNHEY, CDR2 SVGEGT. CDR3 sequence (DNA): TGTGCCAGCAGGCGTCTGGGGGGACAGGGGGACACCGGGGAGCTGTTTTTT. This encodes CASRRLGGQGDTGELFF.

This clonotype was seen only a few times. The chain is built from TRBV20-1 and TRBJ1-1, with 9 nucleotides matching TRBD1. CDR1 DFQATT and CDR2 SNEGSKA come from the germline V gene (reference sequence). The ends lost 5 bases at V and 4 bases at J; junction bases unmatched: 11. The CDR3 covers 15 residues. CDR3 sequence (DNA): TGCAGTGCTCCCGAGGCCGACAGGGGGAGCACTGAAGCTTTCTTT. Encoded protein: CSAPEADRGSTEAFF.

The V gene is TRBV7-9, the J gene TRBJ2-7; 10 nucleotides align to TRBD1. The length of the CDR3 is 15 residues. Unmatched junction bases numbered 8, after V lost 5 bases and J lost 4 bases. The germline V gene has CDR1 SEHNR and CDR2 FQNEAQ (reference sequence). This CDR3 reads CASSPRDRGVYEQYF. In DNA, the CDR3 is TGTGCCAGCAGCCCCCGGGACAGGGGTGTTTACGAGCAGTACTTC.

In this sample, this clonotype turned up a few times. The chain has TRBV27 and TRBJ1-1; possible D gene TRBD1, 5 bases. Germline assignment: CDR1 MNHEY and CDR2 SMNVEV (reference sequence). The CDR3 runs to 12 residues. V lost 10 bases and J 9 bases, leaving 18 bases between the germline ends. CDR3: CATWGNTGKAFF. DNA for the CDR3: TGTGCCACCTGGGGCAATACCGGGAAAGCTTTCTTT.

The chain's CDR3 is CASSGPRGIGEAFF. The CDR3 nucleotides are TGTGCCAGCAGCGGCCCCAGGGGGATCGGTGAAGCTTTCTTT. The chain uses TRBV7-6 and TRBJ1-1; 7 nucleotides match TRBD1. The CDR3 runs 14 residues. Germline values: CDR1 SGHVS, CDR2 FNYEAQ. The junction had 10 bases not matched to a gene; V was cut back by 5 bases and J by 7 bases.

A few counts support this clonotype. This chain connects TRBV4-1 to TRBJ2-7, with 9 bases identical to TRBD2. The CDR3 contains 13 residues. Trimming at V came to 4 bases and at J to 5 bases, leaving 3 bases not matched to a gene. The germline gives CDR1 MGHRA, CDR2 YSYEKL. The CDR3 coding sequence is TGCGCCAGCAGCCTTAGCGGGAGAGACGAGCAGTACTTC. It translates to CASSLSGRDEQYF.

This clonotype has a single count. The rearrangement uses TRBV9 and TRBJ1-5; D gene unclear. Trimming took 5 bases from V and 6 from J, leaving 15 bases between them. Germline lookup yields CDR1 SGDLS and CDR2 YYNGEE. This CDR3 has 14 amino acids. CDR3: CASSQDGGTQPQHF. The CDR3 coding sequence is TGTGCCAGCAGTCAAGACGGCGGTACTCAGCCCCAGCATTTT.

This clonotype was detected many times. The V gene is TRBV5-1, the J gene TRBJ2-7; TRBD2 might be the D (5 bases). The CDR3 has 14 amino acids. The germline V and J ends were trimmed by 10 bases and 0 bases, with 17 bases remaining between them. Germline loops: CDR1 SGHRS, CDR2 YFSETQ. Here the CDR3 reads CAFTSGSSSYEQYF. The CDR3, as DNA: TGCGCCTTCACGTCGGGGTCGAGCTCCTACGAGCAGTACTTC.